These T cell receptor beta chains were read from a single sample in a study of spatial heterogeneity in lung cancer. TCRdb fed the 5' RACE reads into MiXCR, producing one record per CDR3 protein. The table records over 95,000 distinct CDR3 sequences, 9.5% to 14% of them present only once. The sequencing here drew on PBMCs, taken at follow-up. Receptors were obtained from a female donor with early-stage non-small cell lung cancer. Both conserved end residues are part of each CDR3.

>TRBJ1-1|TRBV30
CAWSESWPEAFF
>TRBJ2-4|TRBV27
CASSFHSPLNRRAKNIQYF
>TRBJ2-5|TRBV2
CASSEAGTGKETQYF
>TRBJ2-5|TRBV3-1
CASSQGTSARSETQYF
>TRBJ2-3|TRBV30
CAWSVQADTQYF
>TRBJ2-1|TRBV7-9
CASSYLAGDGNEQFF
>TRBJ2-1|TRBV5-1
CASSLNYGSGNNEQFF
>TRBJ2-4|TRBV12-3/TRBV12-4
CASSLVKNIQYF
>TRBJ2-4|TRBV5-4
CASGIQGAKNIQYF
>TRBJ1-4|TRBV19
CASSRGKSNEKLFF
>TRBJ1-2|TRBV10-3
CAISEQAGGYYGYTF
>TRBJ2-1|TRBV6-2/TRBV6-3
CASSYRQGLYNEQFF
>TRBJ2-3|TRBV2
CASSEVRSSGSDTDTQYF
>TRBJ2-1|TRBV4-3
CASSQQAGDYNEQFF
>TRBJ2-7|TRBV10-2
CASSVAGVDEQYF
>TRBJ2-5|TRBV7-7
CASSLIGGQETQYF
>TRBJ2-3|TRBV7-3
CASRPTGTDTQYF
>TRBJ2-1|TRBV7-9
CASSLARRMQFF
>TRBJ2-3|TRBV7-3
CASSLMGLAGADTQYF
>TRBJ2-2|TRBV28
CASSPTSGSAGELFF
>TRBJ1-5|TRBV4-2
CASSVRWGERNQPQHF
>TRBJ1-6|TRBV27
CASWDRAYSPLHF
>TRBJ1-5|TRBV19
CASSASDRYRTGSNQPQHF
>TRBJ1-1|TRBV5-6
CASSSTILNTEAFF
>TRBJ2-1|TRBV5-1
CASSLGTSVGYNEQFF
>TRBJ2-1|TRBV7-9
CASSLALGRASEQFF
>TRBJ1-3|TRBV12-3/TRBV12-4
CASSRSFSGNTIYF
>TRBJ2-1|TRBV12-3/TRBV12-4
CASSPRTSAYNEQFF
>TRBJ1-2|TRBV14
CASSQMEAYGYTF
>TRBJ1-1|TRBV7-3
CASSSDVGVETEAFF
>TRBJ2-7|TRBV28
CASSTGQASYEQYF
>TRBJ2-2|TRBV24-1
CATSDTPGGPNTGELFF
>TRBJ2-2|TRBV5-1
CASSLWGIASTGELFF
>TRBJ1-1|TRBV6-1
CASSLWRTGDTEAFF
>TRBJ2-1|TRBV6-1
CASSPTRLSYNEQFF
>TRBJ2-1|TRBV15
CATTNNQRELYNEQFF
>TRBJ1-1|TRBV28
CASTWVLEKAFF
>TRBJ2-1|TRBV9
CASSTAGGPHNEQFF
>TRBJ2-1|TRBV24-1
CATSDLSGAAYNEQFF
>TRBJ1-6|TRBV29-1
CSVAVQGSSPLHF
>TRBJ2-3|TRBV29-1
CSVAGLAGEDTQYF
>TRBJ2-1|TRBV7-9
CASSPNSGRGYNEQFF
>TRBJ2-1|TRBV7-9
CASSLGHGLTYEQFF
>TRBJ2-3|TRBV20-1
CSARVPAASTDTQYF
>TRBJ2-3|TRBV18
CASSPDSGGRADTQYF
>TRBJ2-2|TRBV10-1
CAVPTGTGVNTGELFF
>TRBJ1-2|TRBV15
CATSRAPIGRGFNYGYTF